Below are 26 T cell receptor beta chains sequenced from a single sample in a study of blood T cell repertoires in COVID-19. The repertoire was sequenced with immunoSEQ multiplex PCR; TCRdb's copy has only in-frame clones and lacks some. The sample yields about 250,000 clones, 75% to 90% seen once. The sample comprised PBMCs or T cells enriched from blood (not recorded which). The receptors come from a woman under 30 who had recovered from COVID-19.

The chain couples TRBV28 to TRBJ2-7; D is ambiguous. The V end was cut by 3 bases, the J end by 5 bases, with 11 bases between. The CDR3 covers 13 residues. Germline V gene lookup returns CDR1 MDHEN and CDR2 SYDVKM. DNA of the CDR3: TGTGCCAGCAGTTTCCTAGAAGGTCACGAGCAGTACTTC. Translating gives CASSFLEGHEQYF.

The chain joins TRBV4-1 to TRBJ2-7, with 11 bases identical to TRBD2. The V segment lost 1 base and the J segment 6 bases; nucleotides outside the gene matches: 8. CDR1 is MGHRA, CDR2 YSYEKL, per germline. This CDR3 comprises 16 residues. The CDR3 is CASSQVVTSGGREQYF. CDR3 sequence (DNA): TGCGCCAGCAGCCAAGTTGTAACTAGCGGGGGCCGCGAGCAGTACTTC.

The rearrangement uses TRBV2 and TRBJ1-3, with a tentative D call TRBD1 (6 bases). CDR1 is SNHLY and CDR2 is FYNNEI in the germline V gene. The CDR3 is 13 residues long. V was pared by 5 bases and J by 3 bases, with 8 bases between. CDR3 in amino acids: CASSRTVGNTIYF. CDR3 DNA sequence: TGTGCCAGCAGTCGGACAGTTGGAAACACCATATATTTT.

The table lists this clone with a few counts. The chain recombines TRBV20-1 with TRBJ2-7, with TRBD1 matching 9 bases. The CDR3 runs 15 residues. Germline assignment: CDR1 DFQATT and CDR2 SNEGSKA (reference sequence). V trimming: 3 bases; J trimming: 5 bases; junction bases outside the gene matches: 11. Written as DNA, the CDR3 is TGCAGTGCTAGTTATCTGGGACAGGGTACCCACGAGCAGTACTTC. Translated: CSASYLGQGTHEQYF.

The chain carries TRBV27 and TRBJ1-6; D possibly corresponds to TRBD1 (5 bases). V was shortened by 2 bases and J by 8 bases, with 10 bases between the two germline ends. This CDR3 has 14 amino acids. Germline assignment: CDR1 MNHEY and CDR2 SMNVEV (reference sequence). The DNA for the CDR3 is TGTGCCAGCAGTTTAGGGGGGATGCATTCACCCCTCCACTTT. Encoded protein: CASSLGGMHSPLHF.

This chain uses TRBV12-2 with TRBJ1-1. TRBV12-2 is classified as a pseudogene. The CDR3 contains 15 residues. The CDR3 region is CASRSGESLGDEAFF. The CDR3 region has the DNA TGTGCAAGTCGCTCCGGGGAGTCCCTTGGTGATGAAGCTTTCTTT.

V and J are TRBV28 and TRBJ2-2, with D possibly being TRBD2 (6 bases). Trimming shortened V by 4 bases and J by 6 bases, and 18 bases separated the two germline ends. The CDR3 is 16 residues long. Germline CDR1 and CDR2: MDHEN and SYDVKM. DNA for the CDR3: TGTGCCAGCAGTTCCCGGGGGACTCTTCAATCCGGGGAGCTGTTTTTT. Residues: CASSSRGTLQSGELFF.

The chain uses TRBV29-1 and TRBJ2-3, with 9 bases identical to TRBD2. Trimming took 6 bases from V and 3 from J; bases not matched to a gene: 10. The CDR3 loop spans 15 amino acids. Germline CDR1 is SQVTM and CDR2 is ANQGSEA. This CDR3 reads CSVTSAGGSTDTQYF. In nucleotides, the CDR3 is TGCAGCGTGACATCAGCGGGGGGCTCAACAGATACGCAGTATTTT.

This chain links TRBV2 with TRBJ2-5; 10 bases map to TRBD2. This CDR3 spans 14 amino acids. V lost 6 bases, J lost 2 bases, and 3 bases stayed unmatched. CDR1 is SNHLY, CDR2 FYNNEI, per germline. CDR3: CASRVTSGQETQYF. CDR3 bases: TGTGCCAGCAGGGTGACTAGCGGGCAAGAGACCCAGTACTTC.

This clone was found once. The chain recombines TRBV4-1 with TRBJ1-5; D not certain. Looked up from germline, CDR1 is MGHRA and CDR2 is YSYEKL. This CDR3 region has 15 residues. With 2 bases removed from V and 0 bases from J, the gap between germline ends came to 8 bases. This CDR3 is CASSQWPYSNQPQHF. DNA for the CDR3: TGCGCCAGCAGCCAATGGCCATATAGCAATCAGCCCCAGCATTTT.

The CDR3 here is CASSSRTGFAEGYNSPLHF. The CDR3 coding sequence is TGCGCCAGCAGCTCTCGGACAGGGTTTGCAGAGGGATATAATTCACCCCTCCACTTT. This chain connects TRBV5-1 to TRBJ1-6; 8 bases fit TRBD1. With 3 bases clipped from V and 4 bases from J, the junction kept 15 bases outside the gene matches. This CDR3 has 19 amino acids. Germline assignment: CDR1 SGHRS and CDR2 YFSETQ. The full variable domain, in which reference TRBV5-1 and TRBJ1-6 provide the parts outside the CDR3, is KAGVTQTPRYLIKTRGQQVTLSCSPISGHRSVSWYQQTPGQGLQFLFEYFSETQRNKGNFPGRFSGRQFSNSRSEMNVSTLELGDSALYLCASSSRTGFAEGYNSPLHFGNGTRLTVT.

The chain joins TRBV5-4 to TRBJ1-2, with a possible D match to TRBD1 (6 bases). The V and J ends lost 4 bases and 2 bases respectively, with 9 bases between them. This CDR3 comprises 13 residues. Per germline, CDR1 SGHNT and CDR2 YYREEE (reference sequence). The CDR3 is CASSNRENYGYTF. The CDR3 DNA reads as TGTGCCAGCAGCAACAGGGAAAACTATGGCTACACCTTC.

This clone has just one count. The chain recombines TRBV5-1 with TRBJ2-5; 11 bases agree with TRBD1. Looked up from germline, CDR1 is SGHRS and CDR2 is YFSETQ. After removal of 6 bases from V and 5 bases from J, the junction contained 9 bases not matched to a gene. The CDR3 runs 15 residues. The DNA of the CDR3 is TGCGCCAGCACGCGGGACAGGGGGAAAGGGGAGACCCAGTACTTC. Its protein is CASTRDRGKGETQYF. Looking up the rest from reference TRBV5-1 and TRBJ2-5 gives the full variable domain: KAGVTQTPRYLIKTRGQQVTLSCSPISGHRSVSWYQQTPGQGLQFLFEYFSETQRNKGNFPGRFSGRQFSNSRSEMNVSTLELGDSALYLCASTRDRGKGETQYFGPGTRLLVL.

The chain uses TRBV7-9 and TRBJ1-2; maybe TRBD1 (5 bases). The ends were cut back, 5 bases at V and 8 bases at J, with 12 bases in the middle. Germline V gene data show CDR1 as SEHNR and CDR2 as FQNEAQ (reference sequence). This CDR3 has 12 amino acids. The CDR3 loop reads CASSTRVEGYTF. The DNA for the CDR3 is TGTGCCAGCAGCACCAGGGTGGAGGGCTACACCTTC.

The V call is TRBV27, the J call TRBJ1-2; 7 bases align to TRBD1. The CDR3 extends over 14 amino acids. Germline CDR1 MNHEY, CDR2 SMNVEV (reference sequence). The V segment lost 5 bases and the J segment 4 bases; nucleotides outside the gene matches: 7. The CDR3 protein is CASSRQGAGYGYTF. The CDR3 coding sequence is TGTGCCAGCAGTCGACAGGGCGCTGGCTATGGCTACACCTTC.

The chain is built from TRBV9 and TRBJ2-3, with D unresolved. This CDR3 comprises 14 residues. CDR1 is SGDLS and CDR2 is YYNGEE in the germline V gene. V was pared by 2 bases and J by 4 bases, with 11 bases between. The CDR3 protein is CASSVGYYPDTQYF. CDR3 bases: TGTGCCAGCAGCGTTGGGTACTATCCAGATACGCAGTATTTT.

As concerns this clone: Relative to the germline gene, one junction end is altered; a read error may explain this. The V gene is TRBV2, the J gene TRBJ2-3; D not certain. The CDR3 has 13 residues. The germline gives CDR1 SNHLY, CDR2 FYNNEI. CDR3 protein: CASREGGTDTQYF. The CDR3 DNA sequence: TGTGCCAGCAGGGAAGGAGGCACAGATACGCAGTATTTT.

The CDR3 region is CASSWGTATSGNTIYF. CDR3 nucleotides: TGTGCCAGCAGCTGGGGGACTGCCACCTCTGGAAACACCATATATTTT. The chain employs TRBV11-2 and TRBJ1-3; D perhaps matches TRBD1 (5 bases). Germline CDR1 SGHAT, CDR2 FQNNGV. This CDR3 contains 16 residues. V lost 4 bases to trimming and J lost 0 bases, with 13 bases between them.

The chain recombines TRBV21-1 with TRBJ1-4. TRBV21-1 is a known pseudogene. This CDR3 comprises 13 residues. CDR3 protein: CASSKGTNEKLFF. CDR3 DNA: TGTGCCAGCAGCAAAGGCACTAACGAAAAACTGTTTTTT.

This clone appeared once. The V and J genes are TRBV2 and TRBJ2-7; 7 bases are shared with TRBD1. The CDR3 contains 9 residues. V dropped 9 bases and J dropped 10; count of bases not matched to a gene: 3. CDR1 is SNHLY, CDR2 FYNNEI, per germline. The CDR3 sequence: CASGDRQYF. In nucleotides, the CDR3 is TGTGCCAGTGGGGACAGACAGTACTTC. Full variable domain (outside the CDR3, taken from reference TRBV2 and TRBJ2-7): EPEVTQTPSHQVTQMGQEVILRCVPISNHLYFYWYRQILGQKVEFLVSFYNNEISEKSEIFDDQFSVERPDGSNFTLKIRSTKLEDSAMYFCASGDRQYFGPGTRLTVT.

The rearrangement joins TRBV10-3 to TRBJ2-7, with 8 positions matching TRBD1. The ends lost 6 bases at V and 1 base at J; junction bases unmatched: 5. The CDR3 sequence is 14 residues long. Germline assignment: CDR1 ENHRY and CDR2 SYGVKD. The CDR3 loop is CAIRSDRGSYEQYF. The CDR3 region has the DNA TGTGCCATCAGAAGCGACAGGGGTTCCTACGAGCAGTACTTC.

V is TRBV6-5 and J is TRBJ2-3; no clear D. This CDR3 contains 11 residues. CDR1 MNHEY and CDR2 SVGAGI come from the germline V gene. V lost 8 bases, J lost 10 bases, and 13 bases lay in between. The CDR3 protein is CASSPTIAQYF. The CDR3 bases are TGTGCCAGCTCCCCCACGATAGCGCAGTATTTT.

The chain has TRBV5-4 and TRBJ1-5, with D possibly being TRBD1 (5 bases). Germline lookup yields CDR1 SGHNT and CDR2 YYREEE (reference sequence). The V and J ends lost 5 bases and 2 bases respectively, with 8 bases between them. The CDR3 is made up of 13 amino acids. The CDR3 protein is CASRWGGNQPQHF. The CDR3 DNA reads as TGTGCCAGCAGGTGGGGGGGCAATCAGCCCCAGCATTTT. Looking up the rest from reference TRBV5-4 and TRBJ1-5 gives the full variable domain: ETGVTQSPTHLIKTRGQQVTLRCSSQSGHNTVSWYQQALGQGPQFIFQYYREEENGRGNFPPRFSGLQFPNYSSELNVNALELDDSALYLCASRWGGNQPQHFGDGTRLSIL.

V and J are TRBV5-1 and TRBJ2-4; 10 bases agree with TRBD1. Germline lookup yields CDR1 SGHRS and CDR2 YFSETQ. J gave up 6 bases and V 4 bases, and 7 bases lay outside the gene matches. The CDR3 covers 15 residues. The CDR3 DNA reads as TGCGCCAGCAGCACGCGACAGGGGGCCGGAAACATTCAGTACTTC. This translates into CASSTRQGAGNIQYF.

The gene calls are TRBV7-9 and TRBJ2-7; D not resolved. CDR1 and CDR2 (germline): SEHNR, FQNEAQ (reference sequence). V was clipped by 0 bases and J by 3 bases, with 12 bases between them. This CDR3 spans 15 amino acids. The CDR3 protein is CASSLAGLTRYEQYF. The CDR3 DNA reads as TGTGCCAGCAGCTTAGCGGGCCTCACCCGCTACGAGCAGTACTTC.

This clone was recorded only once. The chain links TRBV11-2 to TRBJ2-7; no firm D call. CDR1 and CDR2 from the germline V gene are SGHAT and FQNNGV. Trimming removed 0 bases at V and 10 bases at J, with 7 bases between. This CDR3 contains 11 residues. Written as DNA, the CDR3 is TGTGCCAGCAGCTTAGATTATACTCAGTACTTC. It codes for CASSLDYTQYF. Based on the CDR3 plus reference TRBV11-2 and TRBJ2-7, the full variable domain is EAGVAQSPRYKIIEKRQSVAFWCNPISGHATLYWYQQILGQGPKLLIQFQNNGVVDDSQLPKDRFSAERLKGVDSTLKIQPAKLEDSAVYLCASSLDYTQYFGPGTRLTVT.